The 14 T cell receptor beta chains below all came from one sample that was sequenced in a study of tumour-infiltrating T cells in Burkitt lymphoma. Clones were read by immunoSEQ multiplex PCR, and TCRdb kept only the in-frame ones, dropping some. The sample lists 43,000 or so clones; more than 25% were seen once. The material sequenced was tumor tissue. Source of these receptors: a human donor with Burkitt lymphoma.

J is TRBJ1-1 and V is TRBV4-2; no clear D. The V gene's germline CDR1 is LGHNA and CDR2 YNFKEQ. This CDR3 comprises 15 residues. V dropped 0 bases and J dropped 2 bases, with 10 bases sitting between them. CDR3 protein: CASSQDFGSNTEAFF. DNA of the CDR3: TGTGCCAGCAGCCAAGATTTCGGCAGCAACACTGAAGCTTTCTTT.

The V gene is TRBV29-1, the J gene TRBJ1-1; D gene unclear. Germline-derived CDR1 and CDR2 are SQVTM and ANQGSEA. CDR3 size: 13 residues. V was trimmed by 1 base and J by 1 base, leaving 7 bases between them. Here the CDR3 DNA reads TGCAGCGTTGAAGGGGCGTGGAACACTGAAGCTTTCTTT. It yields the protein CSVEGAWNTEAFF.

This chain uses TRBV9 with TRBJ1-3; 7 nucleotides align to TRBD1. With V trimmed by 4 bases and J by 4 bases, 11 bases remained unmatched. The CDR3 is 16 residues long. Per germline, CDR1 SGDLS and CDR2 YYNGEE. The CDR3 region has the DNA TGTGCCAGCAGCTTACGACAGGGTCAACGAGGAAACACCATATATTTT. This gives the protein CASSLRQGQRGNTIYF.

The chain carries TRBV6-1 and TRBJ2-7; the D gene is possibly TRBD2 (6 bases). The CDR3 consists of 15 residues. The germline CDR1 and CDR2 sequences are MNHNS and SASEGT. Trimming removed 7 bases from V and 7 bases from J, with 23 bases in between. The DNA of the CDR3 is TGTGCCAGCACCTTTGCGGGGCCATCGGCCGGGGAGCAGTACTTC. As protein: CASTFAGPSAGEQYF.

The gene calls are TRBV4-2 and TRBJ2-7; the D is unclear. The V gene's germline CDR1 is LGHNA and CDR2 YNFKEQ. The CDR3 is made up of 17 amino acids. V was pared by 0 bases and J by 3 bases, with 18 bases between. Here the CDR3 reads CASSQEQRRTYNYEQYF. CDR3 DNA sequence: TGTGCCAGCAGCCAAGAACAACGTCGGACGTACAACTACGAGCAGTACTTC.

The rearrangement uses TRBV11-2 and TRBJ2-5; 7 bases agree with TRBD2. The V segment lost 1 base and the J segment 4 bases; nucleotides outside the gene matches: 9. There are 16 residues in the CDR3. Germline CDR1 and CDR2: SGHAT and FQNNGV. This chain's CDR3 is CASSLVFGEGGETQYF. The CDR3 DNA reads TGTGCCAGCAGCTTAGTGTTCGGGGAGGGAGGAGAGACCCAGTACTTC.

This chain connects TRBV19 to TRBJ1-6; the D is unclear. CDR1 and CDR2 (germline): LNHDA, SQIVND (reference sequence). The CDR3 has 15 amino acids. Trimming cost V 5 bases and J 7 bases, with 15 bases left between them. CDR3 nucleotide sequence: TGTGCCAGTAGTTCCCTGGGGAGGTCGAATTCACCCCTCCACTTT. Amino acids: CASSSLGRSNSPLHF. The full variable domain, in which reference TRBV19 and TRBJ1-6 provide the parts outside the CDR3, is DGGITQSPKYLFRKEGQNVTLSCEQNLNHDAMYWYRQDPGQGLRLIYYSQIVNDFQKGDIAEGYSVSREKKESFPLTVTSAQKNPTAFYLCASSSLGRSNSPLHFGNGTRLTVT.

The gene calls are TRBV13 and TRBJ1-6, with D possibly being TRBD1 (5 bases). Germline lookup yields CDR1 PRHDT and CDR2 FYEKMQ (reference sequence). This CDR3 is 14 amino acids long. V was pared by 5 bases and J by 9 bases, with 14 bases between. The CDR3 sequence is CASSVFLRGSPLHF. Written as DNA, the CDR3 is TGTGCCAGCAGCGTCTTCCTGAGGGGTTCACCCCTCCACTTT.

The chain combines TRBV4-1 with TRBJ2-1; D gene unclear. Germline assignment: CDR1 MGHRA and CDR2 YSYEKL. The CDR3 loop spans 14 amino acids. Trimming removed 1 base at V and 3 bases at J, with 7 bases between. The DNA for the CDR3 is TGCGCCAGCAGCCAAGGCGGATTCTACAATGAGCAGTTCTTC. This translates into CASSQGGFYNEQFF.

The rearrangement uses TRBV10-3 and TRBJ1-2; perhaps TRBD1 as D (6 bases). V lost 7 bases to trimming and J lost 2 bases, with 14 bases between them. CDR1 is ENHRY, CDR2 SYGVKD, per germline. This CDR3 is 14 amino acids long. The CDR3 DNA reads as TGTGCCATCATTGGGGGGGGGCAAAACTATGGCTACACCTTC. This encodes CAIIGGGQNYGYTF.

There are a few counts of this clone. V is TRBV7-2 and J is TRBJ1-5; TRBD1 might be the D (5 bases). Germline CDR1 reads SGHTA; CDR2 reads FQGNSA. CDR3 size: 14 residues. The V gene lost 5 bases and the J gene lost 9 bases, with 17 bases spanning the gap. The CDR3 DNA reads as TGTGCCAGCAGCGAGAGGGACGGCTTAACGCCCCAGCATTTT. This sequence encodes CASSERDGLTPQHF.

This rearrangement joins TRBV4-1 to TRBJ1-4; D is possibly TRBD1 (5 bases). The CDR3 runs to 15 residues. The ends were cut back, 0 bases at V and 7 bases at J, with 12 bases in the middle. Looked up from germline, CDR1 is MGHRA and CDR2 is YSYEKL. CDR3 sequence (DNA): TGCGCCAGCAGCCAAGACGGGACCCGGAGTGAAAAACTGTTTTTT. It yields the protein CASSQDGTRSEKLFF.

This clone was counted a few times. The rearrangement links TRBV9 to TRBJ2-7, with D perhaps TRBD2 (5 bases). The CDR3 has 14 amino acids. The germline gives CDR1 SGDLS, CDR2 YYNGEE. V was cut by 0 bases and J by 6 bases, with 13 bases left in between. CDR3 sequence reads: CASSVGRRPGEQYF. The DNA of the CDR3 is TGTGCCAGCAGCGTAGGGCGGAGGCCGGGCGAGCAGTACTTC. Using reference TRBV9 and TRBJ2-7 for the parts outside the CDR3, the full variable domain is DSGVTQTPKHLITATGQRVTLRCSPRSGDLSVYWYQQSLDQGLQFLIQYYNGEERAKGNILERFSAQQFPDLHSELNLSSLELGDSALYFCASSVGRRPGEQYFGPGTRLTVT.

This chain joins TRBV15 and TRBJ2-3; D not certain. In germline, CDR1 is LNHNV, CDR2 YYDKDF (reference sequence). Trimming took off 0 bases at V and 4 bases at J, with 5 bases between the two ends. CDR3 length: 13 amino acids. CDR3 bases: TGTGCCACCAGCAGAGATTATCCAGATACGCAGTATTTT. It specifies CATSRDYPDTQYF.